This TCR beta chain is drawn from a study of T cells in Graves' hyperthyroidism and ophthalmopathy. TCR beta CDR3 regions were amplified from RNA transcripts. The primer set for the first-round RT-PCR of the TCR CDR3 was HTBI. From the multiplex PCR reads, TCRdb called clonotypes with MiXCR, one entry per CDR3 protein. Counted here are roughly 380,000 distinct CDR3 sequences, 19% occurring once; the ten biggest clones make up 3.5% to 4%. The definition of stable Graves' hyperthyroidism was no ophthalmopathy progression within 18 months. This clonotype was seen many times. This receptor was obtained from a woman aged 18-30 years with Graves' hyperthyroidism. Sequencing was done on a sample of blood.

CDR3 DNA: TGTGCCAGCTCACCCCGATTAACAGGGGACGGGGAGACCCAGTACTTC. Amino acid sequence: CASSPRLTGDGETQYF. J is TRBJ2-5 and V is TRBV18, with 7 bases fitting TRBD1. The V gene's germline CDR1 is KGHSH and CDR2 LQKENI. The CDR3 runs 16 residues. Losses at the gene ends were 3 bases for V and 5 bases for J; bases not matched to a gene: 12.